This passage covers 9 T cell receptor beta chains from one sample sequenced in a study of shared clonotypes between healthy human individuals. Sequenced by immunoSEQ multiplex PCR; TCRdb stores in-frame clones only, minus some. The sample includes fewer than 400,000 clones, 74% of them seen just once. The sequenced sample was memory CD4+ T cells sorted from blood. The subset denotes: CD45RA-negative fraction. These receptors originate from a man aged 25 to 40 in good health.

The genes are TRBV7-2 and TRBJ2-1; a possible D gene is TRBD1 (5 bases). This CDR3 has 16 amino acids. Per the germline V gene, CDR1 is SGHTA and CDR2 is FQGNSA. Trimming pared 4 bases from V and 0 bases from J, leaving 13 bases between. CDR3 residues: CASSSDRQSSYNEQFF. Written as DNA, the CDR3 is TGTGCCAGCAGCTCTGACAGACAGAGCTCCTACAATGAGCAGTTCTTC. Using reference TRBV7-2 and TRBJ2-1 for the parts outside the CDR3, the full variable domain is GAGVSQSPSNKVTEKGKDVELRCDPISGHTALYWYRQSLGQGLEFLIYFQGNSAPDKSGLPSDRFSAERTGGSVSTLTIQRTQQEDSAVYLCASSSDRQSSYNEQFFGPGTRLTVL.

CDR3 protein: CASSLGQGRETQYF. The CDR3 coding sequence is TGTGCCAGCAGCTTGGGTCAGGGTAGAGAGACCCAGTACTTC. The chain combines TRBV5-8 with TRBJ2-5; D is possibly TRBD1 (5 bases). The CDR3 runs 14 residues. The V and J ends lost 0 bases and 4 bases respectively, with 10 bases between them. Looked up from germline, CDR1 is SGHTS and CDR2 is YDEGEE.

The gene calls are TRBV5-1 and TRBJ2-7; perhaps TRBD1 as D (5 bases). Per the germline V gene, CDR1 is SGHRS and CDR2 is YFSETQ. The V and J ends lost 0 bases and 2 bases respectively, with 12 bases between them. The CDR3 sequence is 15 residues long. CDR3 DNA sequence: TGCGCCAGCAGCTTGGGGGCAGGGCCCACCTACGAGCAGTACTTC. Its translation: CASSLGAGPTYEQYF.

This clone was seen once. Other DNA sequences in the sample encode the same CDR3. This chain uses TRBV11-2 with TRBJ2-6; D possibly uses TRBD1 or TRBD2 (5 bases each). V was pared by 5 bases and J by 2 bases, with 10 bases between. Germline CDR1 SGHAT, CDR2 FQNNGV. There are 15 residues in the CDR3. The CDR3 region has the DNA TGTGCCAGCAGCACTAGGGGAGCTGGGGCCAACGTCCTGACTTTC. This sequence encodes CASSTRGAGANVLTF. Drawing the rest from reference TRBV11-2 and TRBJ2-6, the complete variable domain is EAGVAQSPRYKIIEKRQSVAFWCNPISGHATLYWYQQILGQGPKLLIQFQNNGVVDDSQLPKDRFSAERLKGVDSTLKIQPAKLEDSAVYLCASSTRGAGANVLTFGAGSRLTVL.

This clone was seen only a few times. The rearrangement links TRBV2 to TRBJ2-2; tentatively, D is TRBD2 (6 bases). The CDR3 loop spans 14 amino acids. The V gene's germline CDR1 is SNHLY and CDR2 FYNNEI. V lost 6 bases and J lost 3, with 11 bases in between. In DNA, the CDR3 is TGTGCCAGCAGGGGACTTACGGACACCGGGGAGCTGTTTTTT. Translated, it gives CASRGLTDTGELFF.

The sample holds a few counts of this clone. The CDR3 spells CASSVVGAGYNEQFF. CDR3 coding DNA: TGTGCCAGCAGCGTAGTAGGGGCCGGCTACAATGAGCAGTTCTTC. V is TRBV9 and J is TRBJ2-1, with a tentative D call TRBD1 (5 bases). Germline lookup yields CDR1 SGDLS and CDR2 YYNGEE. This CDR3 spans 15 amino acids. V shed 0 bases and J shed 3 bases, with 10 bases lying between them. The whole variable domain, filled in from reference TRBV9 and TRBJ2-1, reads DSGVTQTPKHLITATGQRVTLRCSPRSGDLSVYWYQQSLDQGLQFLIQYYNGEERAKGNILERFSAQQFPDLHSELNLSSLELGDSALYFCASSVVGAGYNEQFFGPGTRLTVL.

The rearrangement joins TRBV6-1 to TRBJ1-5; tentatively, D is TRBD1 (6 bases). This CDR3 has 14 residues. Germline assignment: CDR1 MNHNS and CDR2 SASEGT. V shed 6 bases and J shed 4 bases, with 13 bases lying between them. CDR3 amino acids: CASSQGTPNQPQHF. CDR3 bases: TGTGCCAGCAGCCAGGGGACCCCTAATCAGCCCCAGCATTTT.

The gene calls are TRBV5-5 and TRBJ1-3; tentative D call: TRBD1 (6 bases). The germline CDR1 and CDR2 sequences are SGHKS and YYEKEE (reference sequence). V was clipped by 5 bases and J by 4 bases, with 13 bases between them. The CDR3 sequence is 14 residues long. The CDR3 spells CASRLEGVGNTIYF. CDR3 nucleotide sequence: TGTGCCAGCAGACTGGAGGGGGTAGGAAACACCATATATTTT.

The V and J genes are TRBV11-1 and TRBJ2-7; no reliable D call. CDR1 SGHAT and CDR2 FQDESV come from the germline V gene (reference sequence). With 4 bases removed from V and 6 bases from J, the gap between germline ends came to 10 bases. This CDR3 is 12 amino acids long. CDR3 amino acids: CASSSSLGEQYF. CDR3 DNA: TGTGCCAGCAGCTCCTCCTTGGGCGAGCAGTACTTC.